This note documents a single T cell receptor beta chain sequence. No antigen is known for it. TCRdb's table, derived via immunoSEQ multiplex PCR, lists solely in-frame clones and lacks some. The data hold roughly 40,000 clones, with 80% to 85% observed a single time. This entry comes from a study of T cells in localized non-small cell lung cancer. Study-wide points: Adjacent lung had a median roughly 58 of the 100 largest tumor clones. Sequencing involved a lone tumor region, leaving heterogeneity possible. Greater T cell density in blood accompanied longer overall survival. Clonality of T cells reached its maximum in uninvolved adjacent lung, surpassing tumor.

The V gene's germline CDR1 is SSHAT and CDR2 FNYEAQ (reference sequence). Trimming cost V 5 bases and J 5 bases; bases outside gene matches: 12. The CDR3 is 17 amino acids. Sequencing used peripheral blood mononuclear cells, obtained before any cancer treatment. V and J are TRBV7-7 and TRBJ2-5; 12 nucleotides align to TRBD2. The sequence came from a male donor aged 60 or over with stage II lung adenocarcinoma. CDR3 sequence: CASSLGLAGQRGETQYF. As DNA, the CDR3 is TGTGCCAGCAGCCTTGGACTAGCGGGGCAAAGAGGGGAGACCCAGTACTTC.